The 13 T cell receptor beta chains below all came from one sample that was sequenced in a study of memory CD4+ T cells and cytomegalovirus serostatus. The sort gate was single viable CD3+CD4+CD8-CD45RO+ cells for memory CD4+ T cells. The protocol was immunoSEQ multiplex PCR, while the TCRdb copy is restricted to in-frame clones and leaves out a portion. There are tens of thousands of clones in the sample; about four fifths occur only once, and approximately 0.55% lies in the top ten. The specimen was memory CD4+ T cells from blood. Receptor source: an adult in good health and CMV-seronegative.

The rearrangement links TRBV21-1 to TRBJ2-6; the table names TRBD1, a call not compared with the DNA. TRBV21-1 is designated a pseudogene. CDR3 length equals 17 residues. The CDR3 loop reads CASCGNRGDSGANVLTF. The DNA for the CDR3 is TGTGCCAGCTGCGGGAACAGGGGCGACTCTGGGGCCAACGTCCTGACTTTC.

The chain is built from TRBV29-1 and TRBJ2-3, with 12 bases matching TRBD2. CDR3 length equals 15 residues. V lost 4 bases and J lost 5; bases outside the gene matches: 7. Germline loops: CDR1 SQVTM, CDR2 ANQGSEA. The CDR3 nucleotides read TGCAGCGTTGGCCGACTAGCGGGGGAGGGAGATACGCAGTATTTT. It is translated as CSVGRLAGEGDTQYF.

This clone is medium-sized (0.01 to 0.1%) within its sample. The chain links TRBV2 to TRBJ1-2; D unclear. This CDR3 is built from 15 residues. CDR1 is SNHLY and CDR2 is FYNNEI in the germline V gene. The ends were cut back, 0 bases at V and 6 bases at J, with 14 bases in the middle. In DNA form, the CDR3 reads TGTGCCAGCAGTGAAGCTAAGGGTTATCGGGATGGCTACACCTTC. Amino acids: CASSEAKGYRDGYTF.

The chain employs TRBV7-8 and TRBJ1-5; perhaps TRBD1 as D (5 bases). The CDR3 contains 16 residues. Trimming pared 2 bases from V and 0 bases from J, leaving 11 bases between. Germline V gene data show CDR1 as SGHVS and CDR2 as FQNEAQ. DNA of the CDR3: TGTGCCAGCAGCTTATATTCGGGGCCTAGCAATCAGCCCCAGCATTTT. This codes for CASSLYSGPSNQPQHF. Full variable domain (outside the CDR3, taken from reference TRBV7-8 and TRBJ1-5): GAGVSQSPRYKVAKRGQDVALRCDPISGHVSLFWYQQALGQGPEFLTYFQNEAQLDKSGLPSDRFFAERPEGSVSTLKIQRTQQEDSAVYLCASSLYSGPSNQPQHFGDGTRLSIL.

This chain uses TRBV5-8 with TRBJ2-1, with unresolved D. Germline CDR1 is SGHTS and CDR2 is YDEGEE. V was clipped by 2 bases and J by 0 bases, with 9 bases between them. The CDR3 contains 15 residues. The CDR3 sequence: CASSFVHSSYNEQFF. As DNA, the CDR3 is TGTGCCAGCAGCTTTGTGCATAGCTCCTACAATGAGCAGTTCTTC.

This clone was seen just once. The chain has TRBV9 and TRBJ1-1; D unresolved. Germline values: CDR1 SGDLS, CDR2 YYNGEE. The V end was cut by 5 bases, the J end by 8 bases, with 13 bases between. The CDR3 loop spans 12 amino acids. This chain's CDR3 is CASSREVGEAFF. The CDR3 nucleotides read TGTGCCAGCAGTCGCGAGGTCGGAGAAGCTTTCTTT.

The chain has TRBV19 and TRBJ1-2; 8 bases match TRBD1. The CDR3 has 14 residues. V trimming: 11 bases; J trimming: 5 bases; junction bases outside the gene matches: 13. Looked up from germline, CDR1 is LNHDA and CDR2 is SQIVND (reference sequence). CDR3 region: CASTPRTGNYGYTF. CDR3 nucleotides: TGTGCCTCAACCCCCCGGACAGGGAATTATGGCTACACCTTC. Full variable domain (missing parts from reference TRBV19 and TRBJ1-2): DGGITQSPKYLFRKEGQNVTLSCEQNLNHDAMYWYRQDPGQGLRLIYYSQIVNDFQKGDIAEGYSVSREKKESFPLTVTSAQKNPTAFYLCASTPRTGNYGYTFGSGTRLTVV.

The rearrangement links TRBV5-1 to TRBJ1-2, with D possibly being TRBD1 (5 bases). The CDR3 sequence is 14 residues long. The V end was cut by 2 bases, the J end by 8 bases, with 16 bases between. CDR1 is SGHRS, CDR2 YFSETQ, per germline. CDR3 nucleotides: TGCGCCAGCAGCTTCCAAAGGGGTTCCGGCGGCTACACCTTC. Protein sequence: CASSFQRGSGGYTF.

The rearrangement links TRBV7-2 to TRBJ2-7, with TRBD2 matching over 12 bases. CDR1 SGHTA and CDR2 FQGNSA come from the germline V gene. V was pared by 5 bases and J by 4 bases, with 9 bases of the junction left unmatched. The CDR3 has 16 residues. CDR3 in amino acids: CASSVGLAGPGYEQYF. The CDR3 nucleotides are TGTGCCAGCAGCGTAGGACTAGCGGGACCCGGTTACGAGCAGTACTTC.

This chain uses TRBV29-1 with TRBJ2-1; D may be TRBD2 (6 bases). Germline CDR1 is SQVTM and CDR2 is ANQGSEA. The CDR3 loop spans 13 amino acids. Deletions cut 4 bases from V and 9 bases from J, with 16 bases between. CDR3 DNA: TGCAGCGTTGGGGAATATGGGGGAGGTGAGCAGTTCTTC. Amino acids: CSVGEYGGGEQFF.

This clone was counted only a few times. The J gene is TRBJ2-5, the V gene TRBV7-2, with TRBD1 matching 7 bases. CDR3 length equals 16 residues. CDR1 is SGHTA and CDR2 is FQGNSA in the germline V gene. V was pared by 5 bases and J by 5 bases, with 14 bases of the junction left unmatched. DNA of the CDR3: TGTGCCAGCAGCCCTCGACCGAGACAGGGATGGGAGACCCAGTACTTC. Translated: CASSPRPRQGWETQYF.

The chain is built from TRBV4-1 and TRBJ2-5; D remains ambiguous. The CDR3 runs 13 residues. Germline V CDR1 and CDR2: MGHRA, YSYEKL. V was pared by 4 bases and J by 3 bases, with 9 bases between. CDR3 in amino acids: CASSPVWEETQYF. CDR3 DNA sequence: TGCGCCAGCAGCCCCGTATGGGAAGAGACCCAGTACTTC.

This clone occurred a few times. J is TRBJ1-6 and V is TRBV4-1; D unclear. This CDR3 is built from 14 residues. Trimming left V 2 bases short and J 9 bases short, with 11 bases between. Germline lookup yields CDR1 MGHRA and CDR2 YSYEKL. This CDR3 reads CASSQQGYGSPLHF. DNA for the CDR3: TGCGCCAGCAGCCAACAAGGCTACGGTTCACCCCTCCACTTT.